This T cell receptor (beta chain) was captured in a study of T cell responses to AZD1222 COVID-19 vaccine. Study background: Second doses were pooled across both intervals (about 4 or about 12 weeks). Overall study results and limits: The study found Spike-specific TCR breadth and depth rose after two AZD1222 doses. White British donors predominated, females outnumbered males, and clonal diversity was possibly underestimated.

J gave up 6 bases and V 6 bases, and 4 bases lay outside the gene matches. Germline lookup yields CDR1 MDHEN and CDR2 SYDVKM. The CDR3 has 13 residues. In the case of this clone: Antigen specificity is unknown.

Method: immunoSEQ multiplex PCR; TCRdb's copy keeps in-frame clones and lacks some. The sample lists 100,000 to 150,000 clones, more than 80% seen once, with around 1.5% in the top ten. This sequence joins TRBV28 and TRBJ2-7, with TRBD2 identical over 11 bases. This clonotype was obtained from an adult in good health. Sequencing used peripheral blood, obtained on day 0 of AZD1222 vaccination. CDR3 loop: CASRTSGTIEQYF. As DNA, the CDR3 is TGTGCCAGCAGGACTAGCGGGACTATCGAGCAGTACTTC.